The 4 T cell receptor beta chains listed next were all sequenced from one sample in a study of blood T cell repertoires in COVID-19. Repertoires were generated with immunoSEQ multiplex PCR, while TCRdb's copy carries only in-frame clones and drops some. The sample consists of roughly 130,000 clones, roughly four fifths of them appearing once. The sequenced sample was peripheral blood. The receptors were sampled from an elderly man with acute or convalescent COVID-19.

This clone turned up a few times. This chain joins TRBV12-5 and TRBJ2-1; maybe TRBD2 (6 bases). The V end was cut by 1 base, the J end by 7 bases, with 17 bases between. The germline CDR1 and CDR2 sequences are LGHNT and FRNRAP. This CDR3 has 16 amino acids. DNA for the CDR3: TGTGCTAGTGGTTTGGACCGGGGCTCCCGGGGGAATGAGCAGTTCTTC. Translated: CASGLDRGSRGNEQFF.

The chain recombines TRBV7-8 with TRBJ2-7; maybe TRBD2 (6 bases). V was pared by 0 bases and J by 6 bases, with 12 bases between. The CDR3 covers 14 residues. Per the germline V gene, CDR1 is SGHVS and CDR2 is FQNEAQ. CDR3 in DNA: TGTGCCAGCAGCTTAGCGCGGGATAGTGGCGAGCAGTACTTC. Translating gives CASSLARDSGEQYF.

The count of this clone is one. V gene TRBV4-2 combines with J gene TRBJ1-2; D gene unclear. CDR3 length: 14 residues. Germline CDR1 LGHNA, CDR2 YNFKEQ. V lost 2 bases to trimming and J lost 3 bases, with 10 bases between them. CDR3 nucleotides: TGTGCCAGCAGCCAAAATGTCCGGGACTATGGCTACACCTTC. Protein sequence: CASSQNVRDYGYTF.

This clone came up a few times. The rearrangement joins TRBV6-2 or TRBV6-3 to TRBJ2-1, with TRBD1 matching 10 bases. CDR3 length: 15 residues. The germline V gene encodes CDR1 MNHEY and CDR2 SVGEGT. Trimming removed 4 bases from V and 5 bases from J; junction bases left unmatched: 5. CDR3 sequence reads: CASSSTTGGNNEQFF. Written as DNA, the CDR3 is TGTGCCAGCAGTTCGACGACAGGGGGCAACAATGAGCAGTTCTTC.